This TCR beta chain was sequenced in a study of beta chain features in type 1 diabetes. The investigators reverse transcribed all of the isolated RNA, so they sequenced expressed TCRB transcripts. TCRdb's copy holds only in-frame clones and misses some; the assay was immunoSEQ multiplex PCR. Of a few hundred thousand clones listed, 14% are singletons. Each of the CD4+ naive, central memory, regulatory and stem cell-like memory populations was sorted via CD45RO/CCR7/CD25/CD127/CD95/CD27. From germline, CDR1 is SGHAT and CDR2 FQNNGV. CDR3 size: 16 residues. The V and J ends lost 2 bases and 1 base, in that order; junction bases with no gene match: 5.

The sequence derives from a man between 25 and 39 years old in good health. Source material: central memory CD4+ T cells from blood. The V gene is TRBV11-2, the J gene TRBJ1-3, with 7 positions matching TRBD1. CDR3: CASSLPETGSGNTIYF. The CDR3 DNA sequence: TGTGCCAGCAGCTTACCCGAGACAGGGTCTGGAAACACCATATATTTT.